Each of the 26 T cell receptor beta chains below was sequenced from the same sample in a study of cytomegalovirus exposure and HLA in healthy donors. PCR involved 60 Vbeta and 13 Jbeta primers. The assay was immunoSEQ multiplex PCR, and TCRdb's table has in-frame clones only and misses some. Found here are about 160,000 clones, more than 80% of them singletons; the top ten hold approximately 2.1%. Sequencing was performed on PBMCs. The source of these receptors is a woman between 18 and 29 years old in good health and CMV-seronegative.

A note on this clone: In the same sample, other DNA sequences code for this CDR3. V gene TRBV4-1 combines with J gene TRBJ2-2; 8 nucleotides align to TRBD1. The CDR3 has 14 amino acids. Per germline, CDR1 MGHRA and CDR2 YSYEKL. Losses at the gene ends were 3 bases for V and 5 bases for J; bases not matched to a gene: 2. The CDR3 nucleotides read TGCGCCAGCAGCCAGGGACAGGCTACCGGGGAGCTGTTTTTT. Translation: CASSQGQATGELFF.

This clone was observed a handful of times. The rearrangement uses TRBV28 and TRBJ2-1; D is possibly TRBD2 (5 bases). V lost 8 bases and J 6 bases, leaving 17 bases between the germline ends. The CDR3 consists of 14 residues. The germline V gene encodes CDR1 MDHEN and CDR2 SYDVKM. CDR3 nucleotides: TGTGCCAGCGGAGGAAGACGATACGGCAATGAGCAGTTCTTC. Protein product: CASGGRRYGNEQFF. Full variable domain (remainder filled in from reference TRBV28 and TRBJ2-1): DVKVTQSSRYLVKRTGEKVFLECVQDMDHENMFWYRQDPGLGLRLIYFSYDVKMKEKGDIPEGYSVSREKKERFSLILESASTNQTSMYLCASGGRRYGNEQFFGPGTRLTVL.

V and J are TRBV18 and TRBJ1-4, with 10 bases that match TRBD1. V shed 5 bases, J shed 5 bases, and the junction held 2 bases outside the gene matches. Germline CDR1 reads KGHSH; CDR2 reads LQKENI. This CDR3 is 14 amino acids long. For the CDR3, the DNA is TGTGCCAGCTCAGCGGGACAGGGGAATGAAAAACTGTTTTTT. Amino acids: CASSAGQGNEKLFF. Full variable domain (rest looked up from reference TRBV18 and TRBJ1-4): NAGVMQNPRHLVRRRGQEARLRCSPMKGHSHVYWYRQLPEEGLKFMVYLQKENIIDESGMPKERFSAEFPKEGPSILRIQQVVRGDSAAYFCASSAGQGNEKLFFGSGTQLSVL.

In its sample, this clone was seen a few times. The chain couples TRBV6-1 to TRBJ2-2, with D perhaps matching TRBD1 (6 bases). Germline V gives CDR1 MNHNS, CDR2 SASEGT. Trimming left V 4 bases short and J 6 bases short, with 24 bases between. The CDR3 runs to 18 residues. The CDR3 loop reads CASSASTITQGFAGELFF. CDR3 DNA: TGTGCCAGCAGTGCCTCAACCATCACCCAGGGGTTCGCCGGGGAGCTGTTTTTT.

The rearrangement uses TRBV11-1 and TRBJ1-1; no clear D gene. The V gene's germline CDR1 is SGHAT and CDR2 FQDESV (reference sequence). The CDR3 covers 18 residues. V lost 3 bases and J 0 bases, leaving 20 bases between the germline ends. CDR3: CASSFGERPSRMNTEAFF. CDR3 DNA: TGTGCCAGCAGCTTCGGCGAGCGCCCTAGCCGCATGAACACTGAAGCTTTCTTT.

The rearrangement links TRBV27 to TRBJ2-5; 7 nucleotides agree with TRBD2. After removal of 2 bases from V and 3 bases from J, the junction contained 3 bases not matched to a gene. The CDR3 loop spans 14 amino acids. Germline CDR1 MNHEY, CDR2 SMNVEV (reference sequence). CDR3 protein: CASSLLAGEETQYF. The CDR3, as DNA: TGTGCCAGCAGTTTACTCGCGGGGGAAGAGACCCAGTACTTC.

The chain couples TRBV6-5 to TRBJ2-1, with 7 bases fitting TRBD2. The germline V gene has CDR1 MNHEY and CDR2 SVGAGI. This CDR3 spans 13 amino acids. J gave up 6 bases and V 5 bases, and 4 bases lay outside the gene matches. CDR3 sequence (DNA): TGTGCCAGCAGTCGGACTAGTCTCAATGAGCAGTTCTTC. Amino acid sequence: CASSRTSLNEQFF.

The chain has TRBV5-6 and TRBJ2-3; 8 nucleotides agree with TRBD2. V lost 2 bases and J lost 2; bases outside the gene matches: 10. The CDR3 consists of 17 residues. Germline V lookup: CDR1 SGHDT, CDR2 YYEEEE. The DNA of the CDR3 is TGTGCCAGCAGCTTCTTTTCTCAGCGGGGGACCACAGATACGCAGTATTTT. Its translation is CASSFFSQRGTTDTQYF.

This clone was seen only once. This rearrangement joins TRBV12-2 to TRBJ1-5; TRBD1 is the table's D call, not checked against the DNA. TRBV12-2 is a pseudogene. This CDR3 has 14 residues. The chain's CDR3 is CASRLTGGVQPQHF. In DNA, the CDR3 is TGTGCAAGTCGCTTGACAGGGGGCGTTCAGCCCCAGCATTTT.

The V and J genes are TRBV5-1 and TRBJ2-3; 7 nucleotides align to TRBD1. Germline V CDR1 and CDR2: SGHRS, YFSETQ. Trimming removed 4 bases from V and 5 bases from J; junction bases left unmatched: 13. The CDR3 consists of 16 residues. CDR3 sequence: CASSQTTGTVIDTQYF. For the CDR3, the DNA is TGCGCCAGCAGCCAAACCACCGGGACAGTTATAGATACGCAGTATTTT.

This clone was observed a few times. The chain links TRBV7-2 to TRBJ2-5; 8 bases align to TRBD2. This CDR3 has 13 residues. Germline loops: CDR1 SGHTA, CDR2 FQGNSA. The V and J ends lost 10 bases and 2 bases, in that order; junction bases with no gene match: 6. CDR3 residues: CAKKTSGQETQYF. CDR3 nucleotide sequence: TGTGCCAAAAAAACTAGCGGACAAGAGACCCAGTACTTC.

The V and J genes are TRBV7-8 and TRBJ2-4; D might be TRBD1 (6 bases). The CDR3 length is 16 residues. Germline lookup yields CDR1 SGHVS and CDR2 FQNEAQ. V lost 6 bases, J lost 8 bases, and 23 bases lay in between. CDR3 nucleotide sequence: TGTGCCAGCAGTCGAATGGCAGGGGCCGGTGGGGACATTCAGTACTTC. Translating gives CASSRMAGAGGDIQYF. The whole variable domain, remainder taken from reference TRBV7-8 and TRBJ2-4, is GAGVSQSPRYKVAKRGQDVALRCDPISGHVSLFWYQQALGQGPEFLTYFQNEAQLDKSGLPSDRFFAERPEGSVSTLKIQRTQQEDSAVYLCASSRMAGAGGDIQYFGAGTRLSVL.

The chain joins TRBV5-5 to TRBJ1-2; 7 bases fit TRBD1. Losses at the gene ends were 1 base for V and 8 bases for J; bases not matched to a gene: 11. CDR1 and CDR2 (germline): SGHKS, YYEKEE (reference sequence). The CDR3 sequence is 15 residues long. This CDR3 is CASSLWDSFAYGYTF. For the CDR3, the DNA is TGTGCCAGCAGCTTGTGGGACAGCTTCGCCTACGGCTACACCTTC.

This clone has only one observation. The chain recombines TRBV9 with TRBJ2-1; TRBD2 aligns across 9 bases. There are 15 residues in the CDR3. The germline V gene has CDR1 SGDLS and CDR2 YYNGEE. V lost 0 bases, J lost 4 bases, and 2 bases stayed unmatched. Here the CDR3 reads CASSVETSGYNEQFF. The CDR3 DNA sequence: TGTGCCAGCAGCGTAGAGACTAGCGGATACAATGAGCAGTTCTTC.

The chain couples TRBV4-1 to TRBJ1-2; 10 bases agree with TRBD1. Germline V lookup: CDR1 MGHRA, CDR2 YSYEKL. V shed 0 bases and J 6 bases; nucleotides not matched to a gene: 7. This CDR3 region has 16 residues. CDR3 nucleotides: TGCGCCAGCAGCCAAGATTGGGGACAGGGGTTGGATGGCTACACCTTC. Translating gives CASSQDWGQGLDGYTF.

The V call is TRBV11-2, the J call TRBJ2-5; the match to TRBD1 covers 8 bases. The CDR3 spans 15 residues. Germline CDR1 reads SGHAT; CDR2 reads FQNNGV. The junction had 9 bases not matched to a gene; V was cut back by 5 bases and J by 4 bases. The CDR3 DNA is TGTGCCAGCAGCCCCAGCGGACAGGGCGGAGAGACCCAGTACTTC. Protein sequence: CASSPSGQGGETQYF.

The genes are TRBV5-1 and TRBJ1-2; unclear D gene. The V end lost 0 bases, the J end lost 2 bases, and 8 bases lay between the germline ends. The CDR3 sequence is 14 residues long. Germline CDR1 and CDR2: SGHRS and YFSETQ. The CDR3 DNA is TGCGCCAGCAGCTTGGACTTTCGCAACTATGGCTACACCTTC. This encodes CASSLDFRNYGYTF. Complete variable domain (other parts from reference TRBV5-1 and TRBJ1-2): KAGVTQTPRYLIKTRGQQVTLSCSPISGHRSVSWYQQTPGQGLQFLFEYFSETQRNKGNFPGRFSGRQFSNSRSEMNVSTLELGDSALYLCASSLDFRNYGYTFGSGTRLTVV.

The CDR3 reads CASSPGQGAYETQYF. The CDR3 coding sequence is TGTGCCAGCAGCCCGGGACAGGGGGCCTATGAGACCCAGTACTTC. This sequence joins TRBV2 and TRBJ2-5; TRBD1 aligns across 12 bases. The germline CDR1 and CDR2 sequences are SNHLY and FYNNEI. Losses at the gene ends were 6 bases for V and 5 bases for J; bases not matched to a gene: 7. This CDR3 spans 15 amino acids.

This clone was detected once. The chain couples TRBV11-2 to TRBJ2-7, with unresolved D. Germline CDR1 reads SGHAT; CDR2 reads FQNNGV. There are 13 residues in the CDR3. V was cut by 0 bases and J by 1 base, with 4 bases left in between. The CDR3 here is CASSLDYSYEQYF. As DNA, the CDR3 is TGTGCCAGCAGCTTAGATTATTCCTACGAGCAGTACTTC.

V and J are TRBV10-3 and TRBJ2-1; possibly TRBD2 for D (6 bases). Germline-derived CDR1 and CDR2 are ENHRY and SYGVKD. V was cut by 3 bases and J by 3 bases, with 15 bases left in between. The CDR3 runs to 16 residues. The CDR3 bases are TGTGCCATCAGTGACTCCTCGGGACTGTACTACAATGAGCAGTTCTTC. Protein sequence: CAISDSSGLYYNEQFF.

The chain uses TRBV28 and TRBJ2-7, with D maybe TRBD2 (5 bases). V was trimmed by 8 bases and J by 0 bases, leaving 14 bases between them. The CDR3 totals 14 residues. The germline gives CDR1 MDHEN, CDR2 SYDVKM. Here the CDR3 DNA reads TGTGCCAGCGCTGCCGGGGTTAGCTCCTACGAGCAGTACTTC. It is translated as CASAAGVSSYEQYF.

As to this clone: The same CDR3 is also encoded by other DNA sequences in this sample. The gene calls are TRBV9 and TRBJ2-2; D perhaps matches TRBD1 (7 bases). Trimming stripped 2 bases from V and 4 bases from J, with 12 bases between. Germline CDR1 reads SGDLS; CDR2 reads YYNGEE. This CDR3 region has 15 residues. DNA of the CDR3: TGTGCCAGCAGCGTGGGGGGACAGAGCACCGGGGAGCTGTTTTTT. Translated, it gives CASSVGGQSTGELFF.

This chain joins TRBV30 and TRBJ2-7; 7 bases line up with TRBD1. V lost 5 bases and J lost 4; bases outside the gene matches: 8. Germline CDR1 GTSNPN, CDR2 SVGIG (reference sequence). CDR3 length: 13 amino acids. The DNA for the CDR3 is TGTGCCTGGGGAAGACAGGGTTCGTACGAGCAGTACTTC. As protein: CAWGRQGSYEQYF.

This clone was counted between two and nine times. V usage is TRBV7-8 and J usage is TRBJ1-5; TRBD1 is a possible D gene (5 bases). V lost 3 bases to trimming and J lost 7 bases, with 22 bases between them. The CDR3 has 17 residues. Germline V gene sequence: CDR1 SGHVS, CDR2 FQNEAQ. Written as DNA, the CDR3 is TGTGCCAGCAGCTTGGACGACAGTTTGCGGGATGGACAGCCCCAGCATTTT. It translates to CASSLDDSLRDGQPQHF.

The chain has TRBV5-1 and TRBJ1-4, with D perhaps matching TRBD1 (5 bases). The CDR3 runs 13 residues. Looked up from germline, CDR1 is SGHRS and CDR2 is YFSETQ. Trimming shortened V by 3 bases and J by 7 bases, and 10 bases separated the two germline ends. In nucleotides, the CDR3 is TGCGCCAGCAGCTCAGGGCCCGCTGAAAAACTGTTTTTT. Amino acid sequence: CASSSGPAEKLFF.

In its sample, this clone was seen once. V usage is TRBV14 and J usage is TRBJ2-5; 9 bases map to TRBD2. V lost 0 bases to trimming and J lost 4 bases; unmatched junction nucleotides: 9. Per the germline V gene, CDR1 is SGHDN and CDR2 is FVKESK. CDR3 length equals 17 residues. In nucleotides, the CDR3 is TGTGCCAGCAGCCAAGAGGGGGCGGGGGGGCCACGAGAGACCCAGTACTTC. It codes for CASSQEGAGGPRETQYF.